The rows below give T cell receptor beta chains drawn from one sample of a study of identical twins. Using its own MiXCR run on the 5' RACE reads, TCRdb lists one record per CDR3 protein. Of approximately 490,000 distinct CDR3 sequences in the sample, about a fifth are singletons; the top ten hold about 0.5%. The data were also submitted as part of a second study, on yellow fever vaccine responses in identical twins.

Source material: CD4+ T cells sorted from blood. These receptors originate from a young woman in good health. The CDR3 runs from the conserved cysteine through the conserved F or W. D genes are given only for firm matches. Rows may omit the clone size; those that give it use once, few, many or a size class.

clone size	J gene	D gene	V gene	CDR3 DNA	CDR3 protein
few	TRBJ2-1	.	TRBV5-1	TGCGCCAGCAGCTCGGTCTTGTGGAAGCAGTTCTTC	CASSSVLWKQFF
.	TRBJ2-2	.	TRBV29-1	TGCAGCGTTGTTTTTGGGAAGATTGACCCCGGGGAGCTGTTTTTT	CSVVFGKIDPGELFF
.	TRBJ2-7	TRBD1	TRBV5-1	TGCGCCAGCAGCTTCCGACAGGGGGCTGAAGAGCAGTACTTC	CASSFRQGAEEQYF
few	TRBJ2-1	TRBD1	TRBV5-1	TGCGCCAGCACCGGACAGGGGTCATCCTACAATGAGCAGTTCTTC	CASTGQGSSYNEQFF
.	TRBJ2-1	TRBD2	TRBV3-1	TGTGCCAGCAGCCAACACCCCGGGACTAGCGGTATTAATGAGCAGTTCTTC	CASSQHPGTSGINEQFF
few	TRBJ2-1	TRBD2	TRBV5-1	TGCGCCAGCAGACCTACCGGGACTAGCTTACAGGATGAGCAGTTCTTC	CASRPTGTSLQDEQFF
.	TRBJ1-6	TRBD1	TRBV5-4	TGTGCCAGCAGCTTGAGGGACAGCGGTCCCCTCCACTTT	CASSLRDSGPLHF
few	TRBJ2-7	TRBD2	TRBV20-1	TGCAGTGCTAGAGATCAGCGGGGAACTATGGAGCAGTACTTC	CSARDQRGTMEQYF
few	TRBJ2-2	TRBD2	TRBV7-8	TGTGCCAGCAGCCCTATTGGGACCTCGGGGGGGCTATTCAGGGAGCTGTTTTTT	CASSPIGTSGGLFRELFF
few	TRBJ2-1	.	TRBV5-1	TGCGCCAGCAGCCCCGTTTGGGGAAATGAGCAGTTCTTC	CASSPVWGNEQFF
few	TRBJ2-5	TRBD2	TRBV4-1	TGCGCCAGCAGCCAAGATGGGACTAGAGGCCAACAAGAGACCCAGTACTTC	CASSQDGTRGQQETQYF
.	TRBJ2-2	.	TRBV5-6	TGTGCCAGCAGCCGCCGAGGGGGGCCGTTGGAGCTGTTTTTT	CASSRRGGPLELFF
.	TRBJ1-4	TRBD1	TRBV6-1	TGTGCCAGCAGTGTGACAGGGGGGGACGAAAAACTGTTTTTT	CASSVTGGDEKLFF
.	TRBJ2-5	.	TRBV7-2	TGTGCCAGCAGCCTTATGGGACACACCCAAGAGACCCAGTACTTC	CASSLMGHTQETQYF
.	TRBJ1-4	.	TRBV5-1	TGCGCCAGCAGCTTGGGGACCTTTAATGAAAAACTGTTTTTT	CASSLGTFNEKLFF
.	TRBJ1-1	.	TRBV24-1	TGTGCCACCTCTGCGGACTTGAACACTGAAGCTTTCTTT	CATSADLNTEAFF
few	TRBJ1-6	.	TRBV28	TGTGCCAGCAGTTCCCAGGGTTTTAATTCACCCCTCCACTTT	CASSSQGFNSPLHF
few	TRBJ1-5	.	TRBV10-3	TGTGCCATCTCCCCGGGGGCTCAGCCCCAGCATTTT	CAISPGAQPQHF
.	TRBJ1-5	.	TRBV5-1	TGCGCCAGCAGCTCTAATGGCAATCAGCCCCAGCATTTT	CASSSNGNQPQHF
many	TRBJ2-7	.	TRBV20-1	TGCAGTGCTAGTGAAAAGCCTTACGAGCAGTACTTC	CSASEKPYEQYF
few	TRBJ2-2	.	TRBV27	TGTGCCAGCAGCAGCCGGGGGGCCGTCGCCGGGGAGCTGTTTTTT	CASSSRGAVAGELFF
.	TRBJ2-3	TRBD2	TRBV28	TGTGCCAGCAGTTTGCGGTCTAGCGGGAGTTCAACAGATACGCAGTATTTT	CASSLRSSGSSTDTQYF
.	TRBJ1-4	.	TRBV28	TGTGCCAGCAGAATTTCAAATGAAAAACTGTTTTTT	CASRISNEKLFF
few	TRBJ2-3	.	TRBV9	TGTGCCAGCAGCGCATTAATAGCGGACCGCACAGATACGCAGTATTTT	CASSALIADRTDTQYF
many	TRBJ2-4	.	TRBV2	TGTGCCAGCAGTGAGGGGCCGGTAGAAAACATTCAGTACTTC	CASSEGPVENIQYF
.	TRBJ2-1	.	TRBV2	TGTGCCAGCAGTCGGGAAAGGTCCTACAATGAGCAGTTCTTC	CASSRERSYNEQFF
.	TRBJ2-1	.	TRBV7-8	TGTGCCAGCAGCTTAGTCACGGAGTACAATGAGCAGTTCTTC	CASSLVTEYNEQFF
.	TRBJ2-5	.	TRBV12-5	TGTGCTAGTGGTTTTGGAGAGACCCAGTACTTC	CASGFGETQYF
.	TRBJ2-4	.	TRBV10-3	TGTGCCATCAGTGACCCTACGAGTGCAATTCAGTACTTC	CAISDPTSAIQYF
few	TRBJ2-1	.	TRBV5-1	TGCGCCAGCGGGTCCTACAATGAGCAGTTCTTC	CASGSYNEQFF
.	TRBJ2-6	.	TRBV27	TGTGCCAGCAGCGGCAGGATCTCTGGGGCCAACGTCCTGACTTTC	CASSGRISGANVLTF
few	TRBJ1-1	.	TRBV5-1	TGCGCCAGCAGCAGGGAAGCGAACACTGAAGCTTTCTTT	CASSREANTEAFF
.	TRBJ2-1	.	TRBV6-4	TGTGCCAGCAGTGACGTAGAGGGAGGTCGGAATGAGCAGTTCTTC	CASSDVEGGRNEQFF
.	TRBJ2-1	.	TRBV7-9	TGTGCCAGCAGCTCAATAGGGTGGCCTGACTACAATGAGCAGTTCTTC	CASSSIGWPDYNEQFF
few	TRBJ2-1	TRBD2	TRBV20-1	TGCAGCCCCGGGACTAGCGGACCCTACAATGAGCAGTTCTTC	CSPGTSGPYNEQFF
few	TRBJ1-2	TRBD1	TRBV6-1	TGTGCCAGCAGCCGTACTCCTGGGTCCGGGACAGGGGGCTATGGCTACACCTTC	CASSRTPGSGTGGYGYTF